This T cell receptor beta chain was recorded in a study of cytomegalovirus exposure and HLA in healthy donors. General observations from the study: On later analysis, the bulk of CMV-associated TCR beta chains appeared to be HLA-restricted. A few V segments could not be told apart, such as TRBV6-2 and TRBV6-3, and were left out.

60 Vbeta and 13 Jbeta primers were used in PCR. Method: immunoSEQ multiplex PCR; TCRdb's copy keeps in-frame clones and lacks some. Among tens of thousands of clones, 70% to 80% were seen once, and the ten largest hold around 3.1%. Note on this clone: Its antigen is unidentified.

This CDR3 is built from 15 residues. In germline, CDR1 is MNHEY, CDR2 SVGAGI. Trimming at V came to 0 bases and at J to 7 bases, leaving 2 bases not matched to a gene. The sequencing sample was made of PBMCs. The chain uses TRBV6-5 and TRBJ2-2; 10 nucleotides align to TRBD1. The sequence was collected from a man aged 45-60 years in good health and CMV-seropositive. DNA for the CDR3: TGTGCCAGCAGTTACTCGACAGGGGGCCTCGGGGAGCTGTTTTTT. Its translation: CASSYSTGGLGELFF.